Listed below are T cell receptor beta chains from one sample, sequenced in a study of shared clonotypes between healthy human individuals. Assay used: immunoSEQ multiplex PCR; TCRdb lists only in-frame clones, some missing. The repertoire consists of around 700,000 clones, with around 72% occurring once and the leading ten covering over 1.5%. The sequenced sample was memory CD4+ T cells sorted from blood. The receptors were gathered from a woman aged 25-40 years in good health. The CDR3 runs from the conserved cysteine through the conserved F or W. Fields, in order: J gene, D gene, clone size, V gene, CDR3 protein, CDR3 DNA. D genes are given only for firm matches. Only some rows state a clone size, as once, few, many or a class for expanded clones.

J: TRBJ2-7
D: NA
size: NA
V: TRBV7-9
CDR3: CASSPQGDYEQYF
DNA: TGTGCCAGCAGCCCCCAAGGAGACTACGAGCAGTACTTC

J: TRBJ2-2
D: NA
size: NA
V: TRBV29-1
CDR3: CSVPHHRQDITGELFF
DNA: TGCAGCGTCCCACACCATAGACAGGATATCACCGGGGAGCTGTTTTTT

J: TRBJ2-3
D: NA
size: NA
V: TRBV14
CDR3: CASSIGTQLTDTQYF
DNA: TGTGCCAGCAGCATCGGGACACAACTCACAGATACGCAGTATTTT

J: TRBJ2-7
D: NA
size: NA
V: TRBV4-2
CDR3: CASSQEAKYEQYF
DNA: TGTGCCAGCAGCCAAGAAGCAAAATACGAGCAGTACTTC

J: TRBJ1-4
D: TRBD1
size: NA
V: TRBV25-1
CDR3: CASSATGATNEKLFF
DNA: TGTGCCAGCAGTGCCACAGGGGCAACTAATGAAAAACTGTTTTTT

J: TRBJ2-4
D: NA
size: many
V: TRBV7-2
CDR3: CASSSYLENIQYF
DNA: TGTGCCAGCAGCTCCTACTTGGAAAACATTCAGTACTTC

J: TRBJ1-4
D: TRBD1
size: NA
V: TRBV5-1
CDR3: CASSARQGTTNEKLFF
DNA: TGCGCCAGCAGCGCACGACAGGGAACAACTAATGAAAAACTGTTTTTT

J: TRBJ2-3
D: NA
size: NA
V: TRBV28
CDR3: CASSPPPRGDTQYF
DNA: TGTGCCAGCAGTCCTCCCCCTCGGGGGGATACGCAGTATTTT

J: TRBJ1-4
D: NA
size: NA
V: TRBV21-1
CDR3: CASSPRNRGSAEKLFF
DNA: TGTGCCAGCAGCCCACGAAACAGGGGAAGCGCTGAAAAACTGTTTTTT

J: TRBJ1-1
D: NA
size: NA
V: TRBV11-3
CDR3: CASSLPSVGTEAFF
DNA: TGTGCCAGCAGCTTACCCAGTGTAGGAACTGAAGCTTTCTTT

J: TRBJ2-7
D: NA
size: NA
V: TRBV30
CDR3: CAWGRYYEQYF
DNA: TGTGCCTGGGGCAGATACTACGAGCAGTACTTC

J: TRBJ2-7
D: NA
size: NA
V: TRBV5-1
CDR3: CASSEVGTPSYEQYF
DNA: TGCGCCAGCAGTGAGGTCGGGACCCCGTCCTACGAGCAGTACTTC

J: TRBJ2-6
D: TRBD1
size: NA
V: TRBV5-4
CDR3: CASSKPGQGLSGANVLTF
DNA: TGTGCCAGCAGCAAACCGGGACAGGGTCTCTCTGGGGCCAACGTCCTGACTTTC

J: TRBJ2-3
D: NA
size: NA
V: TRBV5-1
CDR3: CASRDGRDTQYF
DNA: TGCGCCAGCAGGGACGGTCGCGATACGCAGTATTTT

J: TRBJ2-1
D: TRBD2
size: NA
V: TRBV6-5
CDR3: CASSTRAGVYNEQFF
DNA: TGTGCCAGCAGTACACGAGCGGGGGTCTACAATGAGCAGTTCTTC

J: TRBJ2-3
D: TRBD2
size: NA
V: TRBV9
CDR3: CASSVMFAGGADTQYF
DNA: TGTGCCAGCAGCGTAATGTTTGCGGGAGGGGCAGATACGCAGTATTTT

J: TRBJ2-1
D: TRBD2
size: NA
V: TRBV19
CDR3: CASSIGSGTSGRDEQFF
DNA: TGTGCCAGTAGTATAGGTTCCGGGACTAGCGGGAGGGATGAGCAGTTCTTC

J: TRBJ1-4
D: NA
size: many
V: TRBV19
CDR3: CASKVPGTREKLFF
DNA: TGTGCCAGTAAAGTACCGGGGACGCGTGAAAAACTGTTTTTT

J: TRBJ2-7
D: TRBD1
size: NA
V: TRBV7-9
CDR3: CASSKETGGPYEQYF
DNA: TGTGCCAGCAGCAAGGAGACAGGGGGTCCCTACGAGCAGTACTTC

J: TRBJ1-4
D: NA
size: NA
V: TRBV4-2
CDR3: CASSPKGGYEKLFF
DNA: TGTGCCAGCAGCCCAAAAGGGGGATATGAAAAACTGTTTTTT

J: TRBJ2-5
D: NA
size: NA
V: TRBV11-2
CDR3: CASSPRIRETQYF
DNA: TGTGCCAGCAGCCCCCGAATTAGGGAGACCCAGTACTTC

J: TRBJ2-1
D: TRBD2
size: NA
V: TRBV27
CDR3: CASRSRSGTWGYNEQFF
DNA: TGTGCCAGCAGATCCCGTAGCGGGACCTGGGGATACAATGAGCAGTTCTTC

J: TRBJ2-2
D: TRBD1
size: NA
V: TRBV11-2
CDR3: CASSSQGSTGELFF
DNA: TGTGCCAGCAGCTCACAGGGGAGCACCGGGGAGCTGTTTTTT

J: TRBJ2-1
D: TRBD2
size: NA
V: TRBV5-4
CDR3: CASSLTSGRHNEQFF
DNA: TGTGCCAGCAGCTTAACTAGCGGGAGGCACAATGAGCAGTTCTTC

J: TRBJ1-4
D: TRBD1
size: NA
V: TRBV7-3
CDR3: CASSPPKPGQEGEKLFF
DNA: TGTGCCAGCAGCCCACCGAAACCGGGACAGGAGGGTGAAAAACTGTTTTTT

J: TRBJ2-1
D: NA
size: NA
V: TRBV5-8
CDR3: CASSQIAVYNEQFF
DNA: TGTGCCAGCAGCCAAATCGCAGTCTACAATGAGCAGTTCTTC

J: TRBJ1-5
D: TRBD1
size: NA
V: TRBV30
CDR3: CAWSASTGNQPQHF
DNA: TGTGCCTGGAGTGCCTCGACAGGGAATCAGCCCCAGCATTTT

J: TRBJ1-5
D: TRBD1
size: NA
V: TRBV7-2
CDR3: CASSPGTGRNQPQHF
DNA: TGTGCCAGCAGCCCGGGGACAGGAAGAAATCAGCCCCAGCATTTT

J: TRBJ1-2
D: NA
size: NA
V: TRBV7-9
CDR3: CASSPGTAYGYTF
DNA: TGTGCCAGCAGCCCCGGGACGGCCTATGGCTACACCTTC

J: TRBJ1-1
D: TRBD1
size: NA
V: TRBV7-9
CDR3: CASSFAGTGEAFF
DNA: TGTGCCAGCAGCTTCGCCGGGACAGGAGAAGCTTTCTTT

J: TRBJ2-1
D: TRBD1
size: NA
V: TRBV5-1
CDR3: CASSLKQGAYEQFF
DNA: TGCGCCAGCAGCTTAAAACAGGGGGCTTATGAGCAGTTCTTC

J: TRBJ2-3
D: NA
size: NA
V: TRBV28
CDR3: CASSFSTGGTDTQYF
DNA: TGTGCCAGCAGCTTCTCTACAGGCGGCACAGATACGCAGTATTTT

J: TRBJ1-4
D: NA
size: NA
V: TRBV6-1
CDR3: CASSAYRAQGEKLFF
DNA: TGTGCCAGCAGTGCTTACCGGGCCCAGGGCGAAAAACTGTTTTTT

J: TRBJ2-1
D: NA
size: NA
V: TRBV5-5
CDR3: CASSLTGSYNEQFF
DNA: TGTGCCAGCAGCTTGACAGGCTCCTACAATGAGCAGTTCTTC

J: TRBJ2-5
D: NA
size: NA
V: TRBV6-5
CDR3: CAASTPLQETQYF
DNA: TGTGCCGCTTCCACCCCACTCCAAGAGACCCAGTACTTC

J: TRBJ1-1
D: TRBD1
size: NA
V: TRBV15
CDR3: CATSRDRGQGRNTEAFF
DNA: TGTGCCACCAGCAGAGATCGAGGACAGGGAAGGAACACTGAAGCTTTCTTT

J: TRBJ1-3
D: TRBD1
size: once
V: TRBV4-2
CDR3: CASSQSGTGVSTIYF
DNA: TGTGCCAGCAGCCAATCCGGGACAGGGGTTTCCACCATATATTTT

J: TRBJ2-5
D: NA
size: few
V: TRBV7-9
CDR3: CASSLSQGGQETQYF
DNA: TGTGCCAGCAGCTTGTCGCAGGGGGGCCAAGAGACCCAGTACTTC

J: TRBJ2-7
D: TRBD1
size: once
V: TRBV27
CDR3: CASSDRVSSYEQYF
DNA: TGTGCCAGCAGCGACAGGGTCAGCTCCTACGAGCAGTACTTC

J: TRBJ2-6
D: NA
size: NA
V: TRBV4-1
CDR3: CASSQVLIASSGANVLTF
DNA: TGCGCCAGCAGCCAAGTGTTGATAGCCTCCTCTGGGGCCAACGTCCTGACTTTC

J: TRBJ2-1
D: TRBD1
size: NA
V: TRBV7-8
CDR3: CASSPRDRGPNEQFF
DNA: TGTGCCAGCAGCCCACGGGACAGGGGACCCAATGAGCAGTTCTTC

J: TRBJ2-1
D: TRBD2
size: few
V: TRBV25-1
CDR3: CASRAGLAGPRGYNEQFF
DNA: TGTGCCAGCAGAGCGGGACTAGCGGGACCCCGAGGATACAATGAGCAGTTCTTC

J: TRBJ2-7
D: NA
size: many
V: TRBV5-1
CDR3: CASSLDLTRGYEQYF
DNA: TGCGCCAGCAGCTTGGATTTGACGCGGGGTTACGAGCAGTACTTC

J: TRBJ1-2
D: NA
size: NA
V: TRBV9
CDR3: CASSAFTGSYGYTF
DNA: TGTGCCAGCAGCGCGTTTACAGGGTCCTATGGCTACACCTTC

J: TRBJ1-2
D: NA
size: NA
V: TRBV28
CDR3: CASSSQQGNYGYTF
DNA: TGTGCCAGCAGTTCGCAACAGGGTAACTATGGCTACACCTTC

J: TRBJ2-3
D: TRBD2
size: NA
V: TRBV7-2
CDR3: CASSYKSGSWTDTQYF
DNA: TGTGCCAGCAGCTATAAAAGCGGGAGTTGGACAGATACGCAGTATTTT

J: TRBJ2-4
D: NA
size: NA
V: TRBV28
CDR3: CASRWGGADIQYF
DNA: TGTGCCAGCAGGTGGGGCGGGGCGGACATTCAGTACTTC